The following is a T cell receptor beta chain sequence with its context. Its antigen is not identified. One junction end disagrees with the germline gene, perhaps due to a read error. Sequenced by immunoSEQ multiplex PCR; TCRdb stores in-frame clones only, minus some. The sample yields 800,000 to 1,200,000 clones, about 84% seen once. The data derive from a study of shared clonotypes between healthy human individuals. Study-wide points: Even with large depth, rarefaction showed that sorted-subset sequencing was incomplete.

This CDR3 region has 14 residues. The germline gives CDR1 SEHNR, CDR2 FQNEAQ (reference sequence). The sequenced sample was memory CD4+ T cells from PBMCs. Subset indicated: CD45RA-negative fraction. The clonotype comes from a man aged 18 to 29 in good health. Some clones in this sample may be carry-over from other donors' samples. This chain joins TRBV7-9 and TRBJ2-7; D may be TRBD2 (6 bases). CDR3 DNA sequence: TGTGCCAGCAGCCTAGCGCCGGGAACCTACGAGCAGTACTTC. As protein: CASSLAPGTYEQYF.